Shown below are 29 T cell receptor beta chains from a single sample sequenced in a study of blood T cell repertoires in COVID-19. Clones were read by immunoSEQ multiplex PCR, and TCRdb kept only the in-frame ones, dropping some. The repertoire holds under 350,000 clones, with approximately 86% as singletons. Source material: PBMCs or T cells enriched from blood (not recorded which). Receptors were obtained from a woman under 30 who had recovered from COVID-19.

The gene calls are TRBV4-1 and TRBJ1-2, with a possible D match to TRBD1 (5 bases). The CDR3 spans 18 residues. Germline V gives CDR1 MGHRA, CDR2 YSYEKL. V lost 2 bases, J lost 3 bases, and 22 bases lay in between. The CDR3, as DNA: TGCGCCAGCAGCCAACCTGTCCGGACAAATCCCCAATACTATGGCTACACCTTC. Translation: CASSQPVRTNPQYYGYTF.

The CDR3 coding sequence is TGTGCCAGCAGCTTGTTTACCTACGAGCAGTACTTC. The encoded protein is CASSLFTYEQYF. This chain joins TRBV5-6 and TRBJ2-7; no clear D gene. Trimming shortened V by 1 base and J by 2 bases, and 4 bases separated the two germline ends. Germline V lookup: CDR1 SGHDT, CDR2 YYEEEE. The CDR3 runs to 12 residues. Full variable domain (missing parts from reference TRBV5-6 and TRBJ2-7): DAGVTQSPTHLIKTRGQQVTLRCSPKSGHDTVSWYQQALGQGPQFIFQYYEEEERQRGNFPDRFSGHQFPNYSSELNVNALLLGDSALYLCASSLFTYEQYFGPGTRLTVT.

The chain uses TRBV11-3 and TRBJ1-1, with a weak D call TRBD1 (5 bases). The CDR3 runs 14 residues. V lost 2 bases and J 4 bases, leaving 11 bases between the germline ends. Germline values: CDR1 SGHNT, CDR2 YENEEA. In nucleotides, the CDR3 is TGTGCCAGCAGCTTATCTGGACACCGCACTGAAGCTTTCTTT. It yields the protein CASSLSGHRTEAFF.

CDR3 sequence: CASSFWGGSSYNSPLHF. For the CDR3, the DNA is TGTGCCAGCAGTTTTTGGGGGGGGAGCTCCTATAATTCACCCCTCCACTTT. V and J are TRBV27 and TRBJ1-6, with D perhaps TRBD1 (5 bases). This CDR3 contains 17 residues. V lost 3 bases to trimming and J lost 0 bases, with 12 bases between them. Germline CDR1 reads MNHEY; CDR2 reads SMNVEV (reference sequence).

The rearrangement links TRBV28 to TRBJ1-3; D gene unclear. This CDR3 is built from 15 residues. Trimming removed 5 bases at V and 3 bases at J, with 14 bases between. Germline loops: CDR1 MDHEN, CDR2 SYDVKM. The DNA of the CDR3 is TGTGCCAGCAGTCCCATCGGCCCGGGTGGAAACACCATATATTTT. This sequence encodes CASSPIGPGGNTIYF.

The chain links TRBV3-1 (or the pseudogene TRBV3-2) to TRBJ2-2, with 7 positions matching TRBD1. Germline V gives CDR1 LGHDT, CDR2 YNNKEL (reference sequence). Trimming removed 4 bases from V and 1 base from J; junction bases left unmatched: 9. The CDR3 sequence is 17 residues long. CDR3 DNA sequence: TGTGCCAGCAGCCCATCAGTAGGGACAGTGAACACCGGGGAGCTGTTTTTT. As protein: CASSPSVGTVNTGELFF.

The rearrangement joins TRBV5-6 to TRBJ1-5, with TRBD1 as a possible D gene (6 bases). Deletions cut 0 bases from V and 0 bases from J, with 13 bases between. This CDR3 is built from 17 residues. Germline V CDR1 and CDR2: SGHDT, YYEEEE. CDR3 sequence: CASSLGGGRVSNQPQHF. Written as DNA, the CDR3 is TGTGCCAGCAGCTTGGGTGGGGGCAGAGTTAGCAATCAGCCCCAGCATTTT.

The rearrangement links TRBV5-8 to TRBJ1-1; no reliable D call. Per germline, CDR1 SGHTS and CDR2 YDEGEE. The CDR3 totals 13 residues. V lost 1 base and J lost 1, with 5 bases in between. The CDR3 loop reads CASSLNKNTEAFF. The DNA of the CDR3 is TGTGCCAGCAGCTTGAACAAGAACACTGAAGCTTTCTTT.

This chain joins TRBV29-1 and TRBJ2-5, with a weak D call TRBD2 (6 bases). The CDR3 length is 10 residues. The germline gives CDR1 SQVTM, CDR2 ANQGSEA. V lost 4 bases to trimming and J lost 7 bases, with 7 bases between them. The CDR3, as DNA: TGCAGCGTTGGGGAGGTGACCCAGTACTTC. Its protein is CSVGEVTQYF.

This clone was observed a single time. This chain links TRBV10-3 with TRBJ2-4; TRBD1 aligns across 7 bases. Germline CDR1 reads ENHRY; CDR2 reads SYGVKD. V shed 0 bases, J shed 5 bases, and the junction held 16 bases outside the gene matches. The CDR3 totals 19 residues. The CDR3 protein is CAISESTWTGPGRENIQYF. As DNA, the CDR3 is TGTGCCATCAGTGAGTCGACTTGGACAGGTCCGGGTCGGGAAAACATTCAGTACTTC.

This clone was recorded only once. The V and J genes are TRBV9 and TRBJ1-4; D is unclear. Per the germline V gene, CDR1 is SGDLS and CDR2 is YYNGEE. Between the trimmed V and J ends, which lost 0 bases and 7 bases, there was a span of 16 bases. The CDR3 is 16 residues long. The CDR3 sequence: CASSVGGAGETEKLFF. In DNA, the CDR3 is TGTGCCAGCAGCGTAGGGGGAGCTGGGGAGACTGAAAAACTGTTTTTT. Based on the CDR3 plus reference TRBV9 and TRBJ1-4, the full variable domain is DSGVTQTPKHLITATGQRVTLRCSPRSGDLSVYWYQQSLDQGLQFLIQYYNGEERAKGNILERFSAQQFPDLHSELNLSSLELGDSALYFCASSVGGAGETEKLFFGSGTQLSVL.

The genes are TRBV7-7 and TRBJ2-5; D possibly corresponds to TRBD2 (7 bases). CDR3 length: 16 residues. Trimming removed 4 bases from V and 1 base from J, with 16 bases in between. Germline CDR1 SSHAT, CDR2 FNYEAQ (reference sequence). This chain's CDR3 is CASSSEGRGAQETQYF. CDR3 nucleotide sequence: TGTGCCAGCAGCTCGGAAGGACGGGGGGCCCAAGAGACCCAGTACTTC.

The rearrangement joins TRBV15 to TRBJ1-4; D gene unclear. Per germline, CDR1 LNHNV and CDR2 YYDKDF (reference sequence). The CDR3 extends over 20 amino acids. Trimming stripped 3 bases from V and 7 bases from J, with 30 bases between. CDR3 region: CATSRAPLYITTPSVEKLFF. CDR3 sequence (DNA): TGTGCCACCAGCAGGGCTCCCTTGTACATCACTACCCCTAGTGTTGAAAAACTGTTTTTT.

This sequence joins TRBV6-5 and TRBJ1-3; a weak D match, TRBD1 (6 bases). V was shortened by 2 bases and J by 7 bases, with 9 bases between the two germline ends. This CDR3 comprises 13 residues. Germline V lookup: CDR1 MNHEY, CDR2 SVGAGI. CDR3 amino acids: CASSYGQGNTIYF. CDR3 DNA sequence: TGTGCCAGCAGTTACGGGCAGGGGAACACCATATATTTT.

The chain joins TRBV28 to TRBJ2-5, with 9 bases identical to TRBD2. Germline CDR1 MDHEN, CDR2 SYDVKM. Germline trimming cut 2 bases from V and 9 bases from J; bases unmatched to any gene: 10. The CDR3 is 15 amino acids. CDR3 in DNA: TGTGCCAGCAGTTTACGGACTAGCGCCTGGGCGTCCCAGTACTTC. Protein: CASSLRTSAWASQYF.

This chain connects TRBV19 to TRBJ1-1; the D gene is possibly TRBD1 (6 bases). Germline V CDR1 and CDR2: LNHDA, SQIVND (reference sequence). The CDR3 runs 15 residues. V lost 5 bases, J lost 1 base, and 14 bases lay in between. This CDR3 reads CASSLLGQTNTEAFF. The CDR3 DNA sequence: TGTGCCAGTAGTCTCCTCGGACAGACGAACACTGAAGCTTTCTTT.

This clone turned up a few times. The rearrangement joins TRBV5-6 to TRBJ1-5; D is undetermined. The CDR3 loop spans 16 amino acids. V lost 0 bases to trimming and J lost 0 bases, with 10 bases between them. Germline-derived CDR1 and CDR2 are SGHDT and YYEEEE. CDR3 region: CASSLGTGYSNQPQHF. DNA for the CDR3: TGTGCCAGCAGCTTGGGTACGGGTTATAGCAATCAGCCCCAGCATTTT.

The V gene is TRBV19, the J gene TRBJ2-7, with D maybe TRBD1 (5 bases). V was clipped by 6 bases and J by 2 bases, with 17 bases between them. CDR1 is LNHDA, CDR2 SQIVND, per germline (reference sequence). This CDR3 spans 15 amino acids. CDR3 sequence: CASRPRFAGPYEQYF. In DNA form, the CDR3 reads TGTGCCAGTAGACCCCGATTCGCAGGGCCCTACGAGCAGTACTTC.

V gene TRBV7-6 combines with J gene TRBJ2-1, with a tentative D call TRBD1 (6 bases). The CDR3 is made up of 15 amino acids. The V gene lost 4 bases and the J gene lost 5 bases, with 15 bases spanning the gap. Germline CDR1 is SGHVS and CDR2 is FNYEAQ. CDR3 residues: CASSSDSGEHNEQFF. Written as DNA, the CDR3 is TGTGCCAGCAGCTCGGACAGCGGCGAGCACAATGAGCAGTTCTTC.

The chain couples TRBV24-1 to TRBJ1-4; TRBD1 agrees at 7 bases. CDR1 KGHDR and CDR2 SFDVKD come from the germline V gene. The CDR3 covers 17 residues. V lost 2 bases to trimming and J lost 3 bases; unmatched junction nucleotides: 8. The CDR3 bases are TGTGCCACCAGTGATTACCTACAGGGGTGGGCTAATGAAAAACTGTTTTTT. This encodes CATSDYLQGWANEKLFF.

CDR3 in DNA: TGTGCCAGCAGCCGAGGGTACAGCCGAGAGACCCAGTACTTC. This sequence encodes CASSRGYSRETQYF. V gene TRBV7-9 combines with J gene TRBJ2-5; possible D gene TRBD2, 5 bases. Trimming removed 5 bases at V and 4 bases at J, with 14 bases between. CDR3 size: 14 residues. Looked up from germline, CDR1 is SEHNR and CDR2 is FQNEAQ (reference sequence).

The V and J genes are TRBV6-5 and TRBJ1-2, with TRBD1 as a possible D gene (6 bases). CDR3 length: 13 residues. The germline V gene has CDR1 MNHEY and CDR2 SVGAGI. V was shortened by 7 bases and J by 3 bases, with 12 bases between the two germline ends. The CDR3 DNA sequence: TGTGCCAGCACTGCAGGGGCCCACTATGGCTACACCTTC. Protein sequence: CASTAGAHYGYTF.

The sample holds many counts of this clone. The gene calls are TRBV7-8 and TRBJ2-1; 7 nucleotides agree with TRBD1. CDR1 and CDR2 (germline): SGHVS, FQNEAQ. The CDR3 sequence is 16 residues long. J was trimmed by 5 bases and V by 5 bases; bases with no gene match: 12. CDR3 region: CASSVGTAQPNNEQFF. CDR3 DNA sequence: TGTGCCAGCAGCGTGGGGACAGCCCAACCTAACAATGAGCAGTTCTTC.

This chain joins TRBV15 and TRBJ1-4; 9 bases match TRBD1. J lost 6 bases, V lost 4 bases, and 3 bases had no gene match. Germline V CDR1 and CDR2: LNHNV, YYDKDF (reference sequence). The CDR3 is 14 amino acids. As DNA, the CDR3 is TGTGCCACCAGCACCCGGACAGGGGATGAAAAACTGTTTTTT. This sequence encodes CATSTRTGDEKLFF.

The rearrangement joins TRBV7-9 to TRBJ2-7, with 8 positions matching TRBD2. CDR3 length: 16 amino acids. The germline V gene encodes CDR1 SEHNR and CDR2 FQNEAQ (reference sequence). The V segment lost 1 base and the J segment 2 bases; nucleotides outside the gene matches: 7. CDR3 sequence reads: CASSLESGGITYEQYF. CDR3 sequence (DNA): TGTGCCAGCAGCTTAGAGTCGGGGGGGATCACCTACGAGCAGTACTTC.

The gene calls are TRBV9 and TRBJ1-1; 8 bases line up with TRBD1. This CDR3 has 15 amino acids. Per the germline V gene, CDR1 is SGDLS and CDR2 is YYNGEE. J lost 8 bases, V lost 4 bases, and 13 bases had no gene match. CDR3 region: CASSLTAGTGGEAFF. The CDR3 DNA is TGTGCCAGCAGCCTTACTGCCGGGACAGGAGGGGAAGCTTTCTTT.

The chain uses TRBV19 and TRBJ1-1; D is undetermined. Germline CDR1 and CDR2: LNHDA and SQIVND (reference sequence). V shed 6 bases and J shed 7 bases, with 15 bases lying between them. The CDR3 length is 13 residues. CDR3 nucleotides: TGTGCCAGTAGCTATACAGCGGACCTTGAAGCTTTCTTT. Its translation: CASSYTADLEAFF.

The CDR3 nucleotides are TGTGCCAGCAGCCCAGGGACAGGGTGGAACACTGAAGCTTTCTTT. This sequence encodes CASSPGTGWNTEAFF. V and J are TRBV5-8 and TRBJ1-1, with 9 nucleotides matching TRBD1. Germline assignment: CDR1 SGHTS and CDR2 YDEGEE. The CDR3 is made up of 15 amino acids. V was pared by 4 bases and J by 1 base, with 5 bases of the junction left unmatched.

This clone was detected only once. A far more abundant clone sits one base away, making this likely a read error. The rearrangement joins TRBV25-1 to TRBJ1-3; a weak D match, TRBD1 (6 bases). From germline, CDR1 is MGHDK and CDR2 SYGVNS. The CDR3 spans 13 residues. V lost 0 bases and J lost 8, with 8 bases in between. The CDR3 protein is CASSEYRGDTIYF. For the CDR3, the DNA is TGTGCCAGCAGTGAATACAGGGGAGACACCATATATTTT.